Shown below are 4 T cell receptor beta chains from a single sample sequenced in a study of OX40 agonist ivuxolimab in advanced cancers. The protocol was immunoSEQ multiplex PCR, while the TCRdb copy is restricted to in-frame clones and leaves out a portion. The profile shows just under 20,000 clones, more than 70% of them singletons. The sequencing used CD4+ or CD8+ T cells sorted from blood, collected in a trial of the OX40 agonist ivuxolimab. These receptors all stem from an adult with an advanced solid tumor such as melanoma, head and neck, liver or kidney cancer.

CDR3 protein: CSVEDLSVRERVEQFF. Written as DNA, the CDR3 is TGCAGCGTTGAAGATTTATCAGTGCGGGAGAGGGTTGAGCAGTTCTTC. The V gene is TRBV29-1, the J gene TRBJ2-1; 7 positions match TRBD2. This CDR3 region has 16 residues. CDR1 and CDR2 from the germline V gene are SQVTM and ANQGSEA. Germline trimming cut 0 bases from V and 9 bases from J; bases unmatched to any gene: 14.

This clone was picked up a small number of times. The chain is built from TRBV15 and TRBJ1-1; D ambiguous. V was clipped by 1 base and J by 11 bases, with 14 bases between them. Germline V gene sequence: CDR1 LNHNV, CDR2 YYDKDF (reference sequence). The CDR3 extends over 13 amino acids. Here the CDR3 reads CATSRGTALAAFF. The CDR3 DNA is TGTGCCACCAGCAGAGGGACCGCCCTTGCCGCTTTCTTT. The whole variable domain, remainder taken from reference TRBV15 and TRBJ1-1, is DAMVIQNPRYQVTQFGKPVTLSCSQTLNHNVMYWYQQKSSQAPKLLFHYYDKDFNNEADTPDNFQSRRPNTSFCFLDIRSPGLGDTAMYLCATSRGTALAAFFGQGTRLTVV.

V is TRBV11-2 and J is TRBJ2-5; D ambiguous. Trimming pared 3 bases from V and 11 bases from J, leaving 10 bases between. CDR3 length equals 11 residues. The germline CDR1 and CDR2 sequences are SGHAT and FQNNGV. CDR3 nucleotides: TGTGCCAGCAGCTTCATGGAAGAGCAGTACTTC. Residues: CASSFMEEQYF.

V and J are TRBV4-1 and TRBJ1-2, with D unresolved. Looked up from germline, CDR1 is MGHRA and CDR2 is YSYEKL. The V and J ends lost 4 bases and 12 bases respectively, with 18 bases between them. The CDR3 loop spans 13 amino acids. The CDR3, as DNA: TGCGCCAGCAGCCCTGCTTTTAGCGGGTCGGACACCTTC. It translates to CASSPAFSGSDTF.